The 9 T cell receptor beta chains given below trace back to one sample, sequenced in a study of Ad26.COV2.S vaccination and SARS-CoV-2 variants. Treatment defined: 19 received Ad26.COV2.S at low or high dose, single or two shots; about 5 received placebo; per-sample allocation not given. Sampling was done on day 63 after the first vaccine or placebo injection. Repertoires were generated with immunoSEQ multiplex PCR, while TCRdb's copy carries only in-frame clones and drops some. The table shows roughly 300,000 clones, with about 85% occurring only once. The source was peripheral blood, collected in a trial of Ad26.COV2.S vaccine versus placebo. The receptors come from a person aged 18-60 years who received the Ad26.COV2.S COVID-19 vaccine or a placebo.

V is TRBV3-1 (or the pseudogene TRBV3-2) and J is TRBJ1-5; 11 bases agree with TRBD1. J gave up 0 bases and V 1 base, and 8 bases lay outside the gene matches. Germline CDR1 reads LGHDT; CDR2 reads YNNKEL (reference sequence). This CDR3 is built from 19 residues. CDR3 nucleotide sequence: TGTGCCAGCAGCCAAGTGGGAGGACAGGGGGCCTTTAGCAATCAGCCCCAGCATTTT. Protein product: CASSQVGGQGAFSNQPQHF.

The gene calls are TRBV20-1 and TRBJ2-3, with D uncertain. Per germline, CDR1 DFQATT and CDR2 SNEGSKA (reference sequence). The length of the CDR3 is 11 residues. Trimming shortened V by 6 bases and J by 5 bases, and 9 bases separated the two germline ends. In nucleotides, the CDR3 is TGCAGTGCCCAAATCGGAGATACGCAGTATTTT. This sequence encodes CSAQIGDTQYF.

V usage is TRBV11-2 and J usage is TRBJ2-4, with no clear D. The length of the CDR3 is 12 residues. The V gene's germline CDR1 is SGHAT and CDR2 FQNNGV. V was pared by 1 base and J by 8 bases, with 6 bases between. The chain's CDR3 is CASSLGEDIQYF. The CDR3 nucleotides are TGTGCCAGCAGCTTAGGAGAGGACATTCAGTACTTC.

This sequence joins TRBV5-1 and TRBJ1-6; D unresolved. Trimming removed 1 base from V and 7 bases from J, with 9 bases in between. This CDR3 spans 14 amino acids. The germline CDR1 and CDR2 sequences are SGHRS and YFSETQ. CDR3 in amino acids: CASSLSGRNSPLHF. The CDR3 coding sequence is TGCGCCAGCAGCTTGTCCGGGAGGAATTCACCCCTCCACTTT.

This sequence joins TRBV18 and TRBJ2-2; a possible D gene is TRBD1 (5 bases). Germline CDR1 and CDR2: KGHSH and LQKENI. The CDR3 totals 15 residues. V lost 3 bases, J lost 3 bases, and 11 bases lay in between. CDR3 sequence reads: CASSPKGYDTGELFF. The CDR3 DNA reads TGTGCCAGCTCACCCAAGGGGTACGACACCGGGGAGCTGTTTTTT.

The J gene is TRBJ1-2, the V gene TRBV7-9; no firm D call. The germline gives CDR1 SEHNR, CDR2 FQNEAQ (reference sequence). V lost 1 base and J lost 3, with 9 bases in between. The CDR3 contains 14 residues. CDR3 protein: CASSLVSGYYGYTF. The CDR3 DNA reads TGTGCCAGCAGCTTAGTTTCGGGATACTATGGCTACACCTTC.

The chain combines TRBV19 with TRBJ1-2; D gene unclear. Germline loops: CDR1 LNHDA, CDR2 SQIVND (reference sequence). The CDR3 is made up of 14 amino acids. The V end lost 4 bases, the J end lost 0 bases, and 9 bases lay between the germline ends. The CDR3 region has the DNA TGTGCCAGTAGTAGAGCGGGGACTAACTATGGCTACACCTTC. It codes for CASSRAGTNYGYTF.

Concerning this clone: The same CDR3 is also encoded by other DNA sequences in this sample. This chain links TRBV15 with TRBJ2-7, with D unclear. CDR3 length: 15 residues. The germline gives CDR1 LNHNV, CDR2 YYDKDF (reference sequence). The V gene lost 1 base and the J gene lost 0 bases, with 10 bases spanning the gap. This chain's CDR3 is CATSRGLPFSYEQYF. The CDR3, as DNA: TGTGCCACCAGCAGAGGGCTACCTTTCTCCTACGAGCAGTACTTC.

The chain has TRBV30 and TRBJ1-2, with D possibly being TRBD1 (6 bases). V lost 2 bases and J 2 bases, leaving 9 bases between the germline ends. Germline assignment: CDR1 GTSNPN and CDR2 SVGIG (reference sequence). The CDR3 contains 13 residues. The DNA for the CDR3 is TGTGCCTGGAGTTTGCAGGGGAACTATGGCTACACCTTC. Translation: CAWSLQGNYGYTF.